This T cell receptor (beta chain) was recovered during a study of long-term antiretroviral therapy in people with HIV. Study background: When the earliest samples were collected, ART was typically delayed until CD4 counts fell. Study-level results: Every time point showed a repertoire led by clones expanded before ART.

Samples were assayed with immunoSEQ v3.0 at survey level. Per sample, sequencing targeted about 40,000-55,000 T-cell genomes. Method: immunoSEQ multiplex PCR; TCRdb's copy keeps in-frame clones and lacks some. The table lists roughly 20,000 clones, around 80% of them singletons. Details on this clone: What it binds is unknown.

The sample was unsorted PBMCs, taken 4.1 years after starting antiretroviral therapy. This sequence was found in a woman aged 40 to 50 with HIV.

The CDR3 loop reads CASSPQSISGNTIYF. In nucleotides, the CDR3 is TGTGCCAGCTCACCCCAGTCTATCTCTGGAAACACCATATATTTT. The V gene is TRBV18, the J gene TRBJ1-3, with D hard to call. Trimming removed 3 bases at V and 0 bases at J, with 9 bases between. The length of the CDR3 is 15 residues. The germline gives CDR1 KGHSH, CDR2 LQKENI.